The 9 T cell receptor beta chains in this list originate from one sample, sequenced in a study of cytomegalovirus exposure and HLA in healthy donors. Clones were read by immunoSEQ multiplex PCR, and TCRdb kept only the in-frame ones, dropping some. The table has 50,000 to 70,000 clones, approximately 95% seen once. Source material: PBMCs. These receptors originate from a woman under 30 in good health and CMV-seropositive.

The CDR3 reads CSAPELYEQYF. The CDR3 region has the DNA TGCAGTGCTCCCGAACTCTACGAGCAGTACTTC. The rearrangement uses TRBV20-1 and TRBJ2-7; D ambiguous. Germline values: CDR1 DFQATT, CDR2 SNEGSKA (reference sequence). The CDR3 length is 11 residues. Trimming removed 5 bases from V and 3 bases from J, with 8 bases in between.

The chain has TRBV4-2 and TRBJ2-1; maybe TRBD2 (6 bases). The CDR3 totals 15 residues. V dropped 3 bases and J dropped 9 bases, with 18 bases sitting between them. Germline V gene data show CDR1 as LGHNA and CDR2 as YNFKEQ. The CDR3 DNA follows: TGTGCCAGCAGCCATGGGACTCGTATATCGGGTGAGCAGTTCTTC. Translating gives CASSHGTRISGEQFF.

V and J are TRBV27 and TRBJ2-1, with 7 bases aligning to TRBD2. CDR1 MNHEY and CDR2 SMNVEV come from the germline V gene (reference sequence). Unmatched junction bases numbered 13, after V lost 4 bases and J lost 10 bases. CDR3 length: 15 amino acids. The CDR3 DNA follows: TGTGCCAGCAGTTATAGGGCTAGCGGCTTTAGAGAGCAGTTCTTC. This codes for CASSYRASGFREQFF.

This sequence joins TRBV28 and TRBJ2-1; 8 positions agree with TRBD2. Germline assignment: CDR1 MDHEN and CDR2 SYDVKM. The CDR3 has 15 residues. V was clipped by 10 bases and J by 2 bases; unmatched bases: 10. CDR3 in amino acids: CATKVTSGTYNEQFF. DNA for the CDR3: TGTGCCACCAAAGTCACTAGCGGCACCTACAATGAGCAGTTCTTC.

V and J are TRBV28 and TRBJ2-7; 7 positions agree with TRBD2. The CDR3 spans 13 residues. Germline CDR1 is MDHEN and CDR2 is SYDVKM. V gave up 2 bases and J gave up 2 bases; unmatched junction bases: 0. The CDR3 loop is CASSLAGAYEQYF. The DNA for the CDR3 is TGTGCCAGCAGTTTAGCGGGAGCCTACGAGCAGTACTTC.

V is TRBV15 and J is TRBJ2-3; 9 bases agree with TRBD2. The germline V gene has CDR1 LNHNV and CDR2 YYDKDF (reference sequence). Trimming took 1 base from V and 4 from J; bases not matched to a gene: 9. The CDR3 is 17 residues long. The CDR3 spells CATSRVVLAGVSDTQYF. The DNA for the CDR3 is TGTGCCACCAGCAGAGTAGTTTTAGCGGGAGTGTCAGATACGCAGTATTTT.

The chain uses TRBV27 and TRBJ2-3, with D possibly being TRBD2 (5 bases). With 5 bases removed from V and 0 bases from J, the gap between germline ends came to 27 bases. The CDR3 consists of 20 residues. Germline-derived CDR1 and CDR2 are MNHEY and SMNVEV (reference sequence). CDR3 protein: CASSVLRTFPKMASTDTQYF. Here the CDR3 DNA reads TGTGCCAGCAGTGTCTTAAGGACTTTCCCCAAAATGGCTAGCACAGATACGCAGTATTTT.

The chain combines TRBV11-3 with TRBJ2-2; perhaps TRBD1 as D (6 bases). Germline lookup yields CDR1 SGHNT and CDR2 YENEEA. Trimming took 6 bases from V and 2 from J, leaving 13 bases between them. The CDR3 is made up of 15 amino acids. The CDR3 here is CASSPPGHNTGELFF. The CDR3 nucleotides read TGTGCCAGCAGTCCTCCGGGACATAACACCGGGGAGCTGTTTTTT.

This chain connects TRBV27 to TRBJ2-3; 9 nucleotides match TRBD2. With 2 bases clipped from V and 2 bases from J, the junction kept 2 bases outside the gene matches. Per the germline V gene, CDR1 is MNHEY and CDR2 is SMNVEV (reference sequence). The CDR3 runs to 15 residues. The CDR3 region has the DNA TGTGCCAGCAGTTTAATGGGACTAGCCACAGATACGCAGTATTTT. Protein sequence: CASSLMGLATDTQYF.